One T cell receptor beta chain is described in this entry. Time point indicated: healthy volunteer bleed at 6 weeks. The total RNA was obtained from whole blood that was not fractionated. The sample belongs to a study of human T cells and chemical hapten exposure. Trimming removed 4 bases at V and 4 bases at J, with 13 bases between. The CDR3 sequence is 14 residues long. Looked up from germline, CDR1 is ENHRY and CDR2 is SYGVKD. TCRdb processed the RACE reads anew with MiXCR; each CDR3 protein has one entry. The sample includes tens of thousands of distinct CDR3 sequences, about 5.5% seen only once; the top ten take 9.5% to 15%.

Sequencing input: whole blood. This TCR was recovered from a human donor in good health. Some clones in this sample may be carry-over from other donors' samples. The V call is TRBV10-3, the J call TRBJ1-1; possible D gene TRBD1, 6 bases. As DNA, the CDR3 is TGTGCCATCAGTGCGGGGGGCTTGATCACTGAAGCTTTCTTT. Translating gives CAISAGGLITEAFF.